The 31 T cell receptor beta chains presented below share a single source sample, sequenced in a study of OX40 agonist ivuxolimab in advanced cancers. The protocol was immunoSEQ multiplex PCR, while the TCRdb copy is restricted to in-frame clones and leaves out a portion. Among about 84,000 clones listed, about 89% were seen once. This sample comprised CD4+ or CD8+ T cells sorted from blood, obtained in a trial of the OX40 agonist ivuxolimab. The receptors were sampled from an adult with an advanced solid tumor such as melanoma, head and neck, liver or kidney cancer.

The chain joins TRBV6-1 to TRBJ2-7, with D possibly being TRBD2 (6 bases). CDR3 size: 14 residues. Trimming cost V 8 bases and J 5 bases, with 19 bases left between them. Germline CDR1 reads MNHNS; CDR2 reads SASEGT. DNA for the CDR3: TGTGCCAGCTCGCTTGGGGGGTTGGTCAACGAGCAGTACTTC. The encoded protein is CASSLGGLVNEQYF.

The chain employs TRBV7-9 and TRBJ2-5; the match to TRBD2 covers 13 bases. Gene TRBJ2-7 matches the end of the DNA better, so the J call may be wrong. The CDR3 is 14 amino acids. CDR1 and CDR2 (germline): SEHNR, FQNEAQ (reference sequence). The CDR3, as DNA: TGTGCCAGCAGCTCGACTAGCGGGGGGTACGAGCAGTACTTC. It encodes CASSSTSGGYEQYF.

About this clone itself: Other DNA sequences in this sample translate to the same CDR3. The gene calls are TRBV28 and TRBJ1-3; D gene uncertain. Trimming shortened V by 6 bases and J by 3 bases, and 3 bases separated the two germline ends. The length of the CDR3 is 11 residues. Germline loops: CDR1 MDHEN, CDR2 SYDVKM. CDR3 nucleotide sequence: TGTGCCAGCAGCCTTGGAAACACCATATATTTT. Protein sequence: CASSLGNTIYF.

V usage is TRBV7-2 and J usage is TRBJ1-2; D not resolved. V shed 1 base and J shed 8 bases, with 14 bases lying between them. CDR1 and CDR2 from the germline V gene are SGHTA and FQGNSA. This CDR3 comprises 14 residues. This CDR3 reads CASSLVAGLDGYTF. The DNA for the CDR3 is TGTGCCAGCAGCTTAGTAGCCGGCCTCGACGGCTACACCTTC.

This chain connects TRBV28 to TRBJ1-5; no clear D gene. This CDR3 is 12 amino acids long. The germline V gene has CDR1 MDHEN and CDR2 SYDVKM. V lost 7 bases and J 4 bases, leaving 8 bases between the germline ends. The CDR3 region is CASTLINQPQHF. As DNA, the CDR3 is TGTGCCAGCACCCTAATTAATCAGCCCCAGCATTTT.

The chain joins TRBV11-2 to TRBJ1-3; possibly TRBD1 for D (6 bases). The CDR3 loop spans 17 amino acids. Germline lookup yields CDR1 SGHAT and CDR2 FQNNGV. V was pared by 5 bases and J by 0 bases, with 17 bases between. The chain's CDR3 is CASSHGQLIRSGNTIYF. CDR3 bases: TGTGCCAGCAGCCACGGACAGTTAATCCGCTCTGGAAACACCATATATTTT. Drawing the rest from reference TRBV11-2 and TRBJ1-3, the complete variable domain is EAGVAQSPRYKIIEKRQSVAFWCNPISGHATLYWYQQILGQGPKLLIQFQNNGVVDDSQLPKDRFSAERLKGVDSTLKIQPAKLEDSAVYLCASSHGQLIRSGNTIYFGEGSWLTVV.

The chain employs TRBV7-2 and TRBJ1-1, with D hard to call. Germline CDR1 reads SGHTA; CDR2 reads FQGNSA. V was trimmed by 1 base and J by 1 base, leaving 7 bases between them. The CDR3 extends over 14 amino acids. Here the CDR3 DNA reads TGTGCCAGCAGCTTAGGGGTCTGGAACACTGAAGCTTTCTTT. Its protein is CASSLGVWNTEAFF.

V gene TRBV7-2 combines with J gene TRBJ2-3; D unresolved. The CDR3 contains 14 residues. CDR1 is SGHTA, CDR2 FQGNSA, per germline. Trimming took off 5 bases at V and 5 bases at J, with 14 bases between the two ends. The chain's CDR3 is CASSVPSRIDTQYF. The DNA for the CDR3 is TGTGCCAGCAGCGTGCCCTCACGGATAGATACGCAGTATTTT.

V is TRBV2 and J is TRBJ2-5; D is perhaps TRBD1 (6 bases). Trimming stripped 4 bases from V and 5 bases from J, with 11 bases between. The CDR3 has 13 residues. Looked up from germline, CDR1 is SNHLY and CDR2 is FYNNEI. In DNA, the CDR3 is TGTGCCAGCAGTGTTCAGGGGCGGGAGACCCAGTACTTC. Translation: CASSVQGRETQYF.

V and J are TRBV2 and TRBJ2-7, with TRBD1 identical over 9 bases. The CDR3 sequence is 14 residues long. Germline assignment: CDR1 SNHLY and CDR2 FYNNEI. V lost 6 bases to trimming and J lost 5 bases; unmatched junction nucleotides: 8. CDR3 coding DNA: TGTGCCAGCAGCCGGGACAGGGACTACCACGAGCAGTACTTC. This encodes CASSRDRDYHEQYF.

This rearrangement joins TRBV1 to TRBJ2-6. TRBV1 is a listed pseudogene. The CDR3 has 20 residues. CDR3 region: CTSSQVTRFIGAELANVLTF. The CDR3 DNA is TGCACCAGCAGCCAAGTTACTAGATTTATAGGGGCAGAACTGGCCAACGTCCTGACTTTC.

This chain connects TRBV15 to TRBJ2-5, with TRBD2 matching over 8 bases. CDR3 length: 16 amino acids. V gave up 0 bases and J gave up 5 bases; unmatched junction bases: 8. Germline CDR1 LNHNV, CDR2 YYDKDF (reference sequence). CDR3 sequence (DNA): TGTGCCACCAGCAGAGAGACCAGCGGGGGAGGGGAGACCCAGTACTTC. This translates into CATSRETSGGGETQYF. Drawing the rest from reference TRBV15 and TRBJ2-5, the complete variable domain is DAMVIQNPRYQVTQFGKPVTLSCSQTLNHNVMYWYQQKSSQAPKLLFHYYDKDFNNEADTPDNFQSRRPNTSFCFLDIRSPGLGDTAMYLCATSRETSGGGETQYFGPGTRLLVL.

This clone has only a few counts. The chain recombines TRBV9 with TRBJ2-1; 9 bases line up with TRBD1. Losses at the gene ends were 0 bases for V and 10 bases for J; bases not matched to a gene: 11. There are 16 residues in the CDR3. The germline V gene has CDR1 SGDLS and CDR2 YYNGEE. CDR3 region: CASSVAPTTGGREQFF. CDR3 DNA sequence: TGTGCCAGCAGCGTAGCCCCCACAACAGGGGGCAGAGAGCAGTTCTTC. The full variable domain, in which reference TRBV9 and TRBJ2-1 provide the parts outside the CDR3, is DSGVTQTPKHLITATGQRVTLRCSPRSGDLSVYWYQQSLDQGLQFLIQYYNGEERAKGNILERFSAQQFPDLHSELNLSSLELGDSALYFCASSVAPTTGGREQFFGPGTRLTVL.

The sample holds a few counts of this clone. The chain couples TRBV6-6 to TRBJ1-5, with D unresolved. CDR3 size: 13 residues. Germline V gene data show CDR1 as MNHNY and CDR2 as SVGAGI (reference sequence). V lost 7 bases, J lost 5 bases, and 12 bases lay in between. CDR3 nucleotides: TGTGCCAGCACTCGGAGACCCTATCAGCCCCAGCATTTT. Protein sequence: CASTRRPYQPQHF.

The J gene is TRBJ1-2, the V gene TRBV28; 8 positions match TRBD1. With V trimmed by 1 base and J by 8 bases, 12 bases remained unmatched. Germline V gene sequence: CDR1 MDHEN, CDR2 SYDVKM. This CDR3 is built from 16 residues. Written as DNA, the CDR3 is TGTGCCAGCAGTTTATACCAAACCGGGACAGGTCAAGGCTACACCTTC. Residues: CASSLYQTGTGQGYTF.

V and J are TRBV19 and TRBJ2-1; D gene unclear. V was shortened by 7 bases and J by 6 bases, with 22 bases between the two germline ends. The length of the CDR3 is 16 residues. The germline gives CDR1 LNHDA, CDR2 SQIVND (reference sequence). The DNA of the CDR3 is TGTGCCAGTACCCCAGGCCGCGGCCTACCCACCAATGAGCAGTTCTTC. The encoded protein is CASTPGRGLPTNEQFF.

The CDR3 DNA reads as TGTGCCAGCAGCCCACCGGGGTGGAGGGGCTACACCTTC. It is translated as CASSPPGWRGYTF. The V call is TRBV28, the J call TRBJ1-2; D uncertain. The CDR3 consists of 13 residues. V was clipped by 6 bases and J by 8 bases, with 16 bases between them. Germline lookup yields CDR1 MDHEN and CDR2 SYDVKM.

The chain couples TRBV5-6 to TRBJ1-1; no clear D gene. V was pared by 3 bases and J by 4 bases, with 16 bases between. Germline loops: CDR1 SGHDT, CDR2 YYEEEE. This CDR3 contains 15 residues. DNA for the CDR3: TGTGCCAGCAGCTATAGGGCCGGGGTGGTCACTGAAGCTTTCTTT. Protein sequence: CASSYRAGVVTEAFF.

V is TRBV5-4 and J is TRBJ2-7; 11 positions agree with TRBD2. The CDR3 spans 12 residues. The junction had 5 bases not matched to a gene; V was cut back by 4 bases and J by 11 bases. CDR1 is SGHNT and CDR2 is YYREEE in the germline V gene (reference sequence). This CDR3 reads CASSTGTSGEYF. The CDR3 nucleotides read TGTGCCAGCAGCACTGGGACTAGCGGCGAGTACTTC.

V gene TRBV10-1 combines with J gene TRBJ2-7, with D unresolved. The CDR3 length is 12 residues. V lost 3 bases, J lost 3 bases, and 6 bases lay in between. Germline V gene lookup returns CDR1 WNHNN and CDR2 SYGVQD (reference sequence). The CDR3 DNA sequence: TGCGCCAGCAGTGACAGCCTCTACGAGCAGTACTTC. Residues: CASSDSLYEQYF.

For the CDR3, the DNA is TGTGCCAGCACCCCGCCGGGACAGGGAATGTTCGATTCACCCCTCCACTTT. Amino acids: CASTPPGQGMFDSPLHF. V gene TRBV28 combines with J gene TRBJ1-6, with TRBD1 matching over 9 bases. The germline V gene has CDR1 MDHEN and CDR2 SYDVKM. Trimming at V came to 7 bases and at J to 8 bases, leaving 15 bases not matched to a gene. This CDR3 contains 17 residues.

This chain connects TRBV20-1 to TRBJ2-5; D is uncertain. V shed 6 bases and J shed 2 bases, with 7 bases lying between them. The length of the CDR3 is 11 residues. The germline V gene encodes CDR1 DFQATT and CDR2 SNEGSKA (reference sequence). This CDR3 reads CSASTQETQYF. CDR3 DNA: TGCAGTGCCAGCACTCAAGAGACCCAGTACTTC.

In DNA form, the CDR3 reads TGTGCCAGCAGCCATAGGGGGCACTACGAGCAGTACTTC. Translating gives CASSHRGHYEQYF. This chain joins TRBV5-5 and TRBJ2-7; TRBD1 matches 7 bases. V lost 4 bases, J lost 3 bases, and 4 bases stayed unmatched. CDR1 is SGHKS and CDR2 is YYEKEE in the germline V gene (reference sequence). The CDR3 runs 13 residues.

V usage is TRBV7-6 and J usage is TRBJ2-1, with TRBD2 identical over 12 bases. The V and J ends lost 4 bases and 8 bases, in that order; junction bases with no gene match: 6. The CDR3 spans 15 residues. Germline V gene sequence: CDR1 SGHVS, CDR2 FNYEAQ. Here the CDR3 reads CASSSRTSGVDEQFF. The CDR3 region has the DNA TGTGCCAGCAGCTCACGGACTAGCGGGGTAGATGAGCAGTTCTTC.

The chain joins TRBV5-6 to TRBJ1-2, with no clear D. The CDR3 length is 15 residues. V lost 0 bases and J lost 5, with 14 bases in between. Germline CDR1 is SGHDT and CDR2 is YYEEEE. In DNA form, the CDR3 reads TGTGCCAGCAGCTTGGCGGCGGCTAATCTTTATGGCTACACCTTC. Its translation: CASSLAAANLYGYTF.

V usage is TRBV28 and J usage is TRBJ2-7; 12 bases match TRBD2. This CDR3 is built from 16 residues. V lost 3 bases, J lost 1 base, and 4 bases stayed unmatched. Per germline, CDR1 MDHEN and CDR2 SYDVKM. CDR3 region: CASSFTLAGGSYEQYF. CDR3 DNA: TGTGCCAGCAGTTTTACACTAGCGGGAGGATCCTACGAGCAGTACTTC.

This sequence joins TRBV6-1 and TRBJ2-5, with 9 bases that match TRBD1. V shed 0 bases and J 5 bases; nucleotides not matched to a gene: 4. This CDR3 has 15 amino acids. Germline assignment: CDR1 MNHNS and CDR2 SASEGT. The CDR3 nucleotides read TGTGCCAGCAGTGAAGCGGGGGACAGGGCGGAGACCCAGTACTTC. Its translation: CASSEAGDRAETQYF.

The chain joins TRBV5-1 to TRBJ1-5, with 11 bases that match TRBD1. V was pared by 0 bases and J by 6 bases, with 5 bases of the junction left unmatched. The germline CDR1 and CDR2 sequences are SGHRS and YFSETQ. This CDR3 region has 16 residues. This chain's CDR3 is CASSLGTGGLSQPQHF. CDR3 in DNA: TGCGCCAGCAGCTTGGGGACAGGGGGCTTGAGTCAGCCCCAGCATTTT.

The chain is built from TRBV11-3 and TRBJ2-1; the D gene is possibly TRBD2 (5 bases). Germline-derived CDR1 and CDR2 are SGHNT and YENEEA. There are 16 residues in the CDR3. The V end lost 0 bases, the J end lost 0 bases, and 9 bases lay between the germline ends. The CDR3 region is CASSLERRSSYNEQFF. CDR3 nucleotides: TGTGCCAGCAGCTTAGAGCGGAGGAGCTCCTACAATGAGCAGTTCTTC.

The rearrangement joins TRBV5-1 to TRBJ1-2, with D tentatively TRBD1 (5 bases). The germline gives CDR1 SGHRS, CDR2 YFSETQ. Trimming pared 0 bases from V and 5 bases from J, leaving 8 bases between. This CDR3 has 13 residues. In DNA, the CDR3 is TGCGCCAGCAGCTTGGCGCAGGGATATGGCTACACCTTC. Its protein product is CASSLAQGYGYTF.

CDR3 protein: CASSSLGGRNTGELFF. CDR3 nucleotides: TGTGCCAGCAGCTCCCTGGGGGGGCGGAACACCGGGGAGCTGTTTTTT. The chain uses TRBV5-5 and TRBJ2-2; tentative D call: TRBD2 (7 bases). V lost 3 bases and J 1 base, leaving 13 bases between the germline ends. From germline, CDR1 is SGHKS and CDR2 YYEKEE (reference sequence). This CDR3 is built from 16 residues.